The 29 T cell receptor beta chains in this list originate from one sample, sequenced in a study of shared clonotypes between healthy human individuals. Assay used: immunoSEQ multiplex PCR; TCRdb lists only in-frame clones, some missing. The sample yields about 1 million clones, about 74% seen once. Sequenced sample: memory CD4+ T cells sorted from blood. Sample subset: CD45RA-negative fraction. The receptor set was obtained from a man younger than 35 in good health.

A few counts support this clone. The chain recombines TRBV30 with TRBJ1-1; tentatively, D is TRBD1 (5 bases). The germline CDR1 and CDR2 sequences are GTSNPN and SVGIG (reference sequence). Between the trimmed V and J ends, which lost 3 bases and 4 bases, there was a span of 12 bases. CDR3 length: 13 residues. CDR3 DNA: TGTGCCTGGAGCCTGCTGGGGACCACTGAAGCTTTCTTT. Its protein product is CAWSLLGTTEAFF.

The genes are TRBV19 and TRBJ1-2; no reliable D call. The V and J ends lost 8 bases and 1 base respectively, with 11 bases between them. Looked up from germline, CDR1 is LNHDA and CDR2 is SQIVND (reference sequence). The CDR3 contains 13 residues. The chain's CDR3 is CASEGGYNYGYTF. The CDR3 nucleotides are TGTGCCAGTGAGGGAGGATATAACTATGGCTACACCTTC.

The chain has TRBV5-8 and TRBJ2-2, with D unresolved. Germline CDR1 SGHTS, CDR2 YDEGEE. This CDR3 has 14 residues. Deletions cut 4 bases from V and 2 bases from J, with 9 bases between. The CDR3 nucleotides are TGTGCCAGCAGCCTAATTACAAACACCGGGGAGCTGTTTTTT. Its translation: CASSLITNTGELFF.

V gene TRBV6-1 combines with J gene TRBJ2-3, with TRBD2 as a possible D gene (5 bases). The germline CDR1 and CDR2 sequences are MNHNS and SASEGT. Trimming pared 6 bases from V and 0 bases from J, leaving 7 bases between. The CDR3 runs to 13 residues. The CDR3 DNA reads TGTGCCAGCAGGGAGGCAAGCACAGATACGCAGTATTTT. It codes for CASREASTDTQYF.

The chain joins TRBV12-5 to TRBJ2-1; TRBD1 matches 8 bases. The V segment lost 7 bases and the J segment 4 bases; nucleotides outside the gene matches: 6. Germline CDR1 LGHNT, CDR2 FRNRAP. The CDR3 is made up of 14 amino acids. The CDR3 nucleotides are TGTGCTAGTGACACCGGGACAGGTTACAATGAGCAGTTCTTC. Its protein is CASDTGTGYNEQFF.

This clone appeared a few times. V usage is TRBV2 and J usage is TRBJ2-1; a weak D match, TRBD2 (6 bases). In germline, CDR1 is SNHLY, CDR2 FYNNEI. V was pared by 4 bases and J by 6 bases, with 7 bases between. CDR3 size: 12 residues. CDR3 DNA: TGTGCCAGCAGTGGGGAGGTCAATGAGCAGTTCTTC. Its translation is CASSGEVNEQFF. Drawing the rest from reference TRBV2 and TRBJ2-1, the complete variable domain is EPEVTQTPSHQVTQMGQEVILRCVPISNHLYFYWYRQILGQKVEFLVSFYNNEISEKSEIFDDQFSVERPDGSNFTLKIRSTKLEDSAMYFCASSGEVNEQFFGPGTRLTVL.

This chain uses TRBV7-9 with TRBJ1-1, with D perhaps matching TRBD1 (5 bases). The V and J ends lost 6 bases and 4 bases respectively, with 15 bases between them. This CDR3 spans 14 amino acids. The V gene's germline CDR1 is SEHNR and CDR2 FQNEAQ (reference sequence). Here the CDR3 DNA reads TGTGCCAGCAGATCGACAGACTTCGTCACTGAAGCTTTCTTT. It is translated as CASRSTDFVTEAFF.

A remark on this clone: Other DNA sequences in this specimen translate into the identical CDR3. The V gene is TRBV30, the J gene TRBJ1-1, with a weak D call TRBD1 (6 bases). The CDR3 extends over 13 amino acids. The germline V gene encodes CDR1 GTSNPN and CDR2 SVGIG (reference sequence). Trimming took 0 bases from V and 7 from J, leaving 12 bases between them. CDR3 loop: CAWSVGGAGEAFF. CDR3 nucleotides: TGTGCCTGGAGTGTAGGGGGGGCGGGTGAAGCTTTCTTT.

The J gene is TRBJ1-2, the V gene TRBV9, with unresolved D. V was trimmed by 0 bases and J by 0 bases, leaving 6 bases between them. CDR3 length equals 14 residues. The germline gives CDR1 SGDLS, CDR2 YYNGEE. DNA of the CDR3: TGTGCCAGCAGCGTAGTGGCTGCTAACTATGGCTACACCTTC. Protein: CASSVVAANYGYTF.

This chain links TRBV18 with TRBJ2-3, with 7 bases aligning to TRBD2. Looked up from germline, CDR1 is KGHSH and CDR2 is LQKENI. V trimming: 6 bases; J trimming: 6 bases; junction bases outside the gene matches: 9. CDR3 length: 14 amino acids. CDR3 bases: TGTGCCAGCTCCTCCTTGGGGAGGGGCGATACGCAGTATTTT. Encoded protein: CASSSLGRGDTQYF.

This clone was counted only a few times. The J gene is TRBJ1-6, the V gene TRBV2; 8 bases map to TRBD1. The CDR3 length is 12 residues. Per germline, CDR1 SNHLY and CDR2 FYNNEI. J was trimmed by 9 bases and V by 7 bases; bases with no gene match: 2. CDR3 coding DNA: TGTGCCAGCACCCAGGGGGCTTCACCCCTCCACTTT. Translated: CASTQGASPLHF.

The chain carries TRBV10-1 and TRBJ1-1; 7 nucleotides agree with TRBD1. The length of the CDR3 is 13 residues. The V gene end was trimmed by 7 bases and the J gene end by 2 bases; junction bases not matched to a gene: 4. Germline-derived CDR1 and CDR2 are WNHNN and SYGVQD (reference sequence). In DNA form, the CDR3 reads TGCGCCAGCAACGACAGGGCTAACACTGAAGCTTTCTTT. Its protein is CASNDRANTEAFF.

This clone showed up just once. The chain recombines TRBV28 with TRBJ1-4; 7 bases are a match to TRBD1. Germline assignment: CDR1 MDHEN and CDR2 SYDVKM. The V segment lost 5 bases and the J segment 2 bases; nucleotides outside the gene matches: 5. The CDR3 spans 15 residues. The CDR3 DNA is TGTGCCAGCAGTCAAACAGGGGCGACTAATGAAAAACTGTTTTTT. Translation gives CASSQTGATNEKLFF.

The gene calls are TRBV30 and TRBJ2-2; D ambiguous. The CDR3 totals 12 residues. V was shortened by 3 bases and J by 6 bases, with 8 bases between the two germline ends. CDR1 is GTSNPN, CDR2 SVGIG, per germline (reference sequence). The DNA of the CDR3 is TGTGCCTGGAGGGCAGGACCCGGGGAGCTGTTTTTT. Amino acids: CAWRAGPGELFF. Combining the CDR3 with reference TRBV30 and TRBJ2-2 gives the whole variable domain SQTIHQWPATLVQPVGSPLSLECTVEGTSNPNLYWYRQAAGRGLQLLFYSVGIGQISSEVPQNLSASRPQDRQFILSSKKLLLSDSGFYLCAWRAGPGELFFGEGSRLTVL.

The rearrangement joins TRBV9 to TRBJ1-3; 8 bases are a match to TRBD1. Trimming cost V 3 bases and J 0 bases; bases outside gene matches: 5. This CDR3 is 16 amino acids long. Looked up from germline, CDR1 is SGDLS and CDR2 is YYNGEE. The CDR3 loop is CASSAAGTGSGNTIYF. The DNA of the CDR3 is TGTGCCAGCAGCGCTGCCGGGACAGGCTCTGGAAACACCATATATTTT.

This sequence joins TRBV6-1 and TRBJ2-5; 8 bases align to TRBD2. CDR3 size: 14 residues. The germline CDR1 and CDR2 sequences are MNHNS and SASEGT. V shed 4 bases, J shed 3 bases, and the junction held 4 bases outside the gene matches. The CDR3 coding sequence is TGTGCCAGCAGTGCGGGACTAGGGAAAGAGACCCAGTACTTC. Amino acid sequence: CASSAGLGKETQYF.

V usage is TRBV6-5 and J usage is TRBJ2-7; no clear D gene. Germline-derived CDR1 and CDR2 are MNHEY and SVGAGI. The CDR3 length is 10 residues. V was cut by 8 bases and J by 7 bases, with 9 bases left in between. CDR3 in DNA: TGTGCCAGCGGCCTAGGGGAGCAGTACTTC. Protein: CASGLGEQYF.

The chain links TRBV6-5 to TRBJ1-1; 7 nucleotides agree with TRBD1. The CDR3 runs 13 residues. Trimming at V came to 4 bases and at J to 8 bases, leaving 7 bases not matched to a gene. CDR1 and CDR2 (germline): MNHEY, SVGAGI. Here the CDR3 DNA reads TGTGCCAGCAGTTCCATTGACAGGGCCGAAGCTTTCTTT. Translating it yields CASSSIDRAEAFF.

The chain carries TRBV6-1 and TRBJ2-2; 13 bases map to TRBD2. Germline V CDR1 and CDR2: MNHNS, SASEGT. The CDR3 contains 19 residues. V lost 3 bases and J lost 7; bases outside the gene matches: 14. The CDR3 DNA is TGTGCCAGCAGTGAGTTTGGTCGCGGGACTAGCGGGATCGGCGGGGAGCTGTTTTTT. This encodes CASSEFGRGTSGIGGELFF.

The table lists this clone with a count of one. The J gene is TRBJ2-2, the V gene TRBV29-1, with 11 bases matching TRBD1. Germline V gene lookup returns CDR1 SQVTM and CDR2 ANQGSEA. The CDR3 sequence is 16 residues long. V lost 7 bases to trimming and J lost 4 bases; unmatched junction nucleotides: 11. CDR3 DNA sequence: TGCAGCGCCGTTGCCGGGACAGGGGGTTCCACCGGGGAGCTGTTTTTT. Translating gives CSAVAGTGGSTGELFF.

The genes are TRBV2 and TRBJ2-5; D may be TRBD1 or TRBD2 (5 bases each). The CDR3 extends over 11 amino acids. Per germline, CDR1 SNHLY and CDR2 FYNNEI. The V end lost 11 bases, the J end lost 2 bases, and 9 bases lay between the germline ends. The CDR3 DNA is TGTGCCGGGACCATACAAGAGACCCAGTACTTC. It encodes CAGTIQETQYF.

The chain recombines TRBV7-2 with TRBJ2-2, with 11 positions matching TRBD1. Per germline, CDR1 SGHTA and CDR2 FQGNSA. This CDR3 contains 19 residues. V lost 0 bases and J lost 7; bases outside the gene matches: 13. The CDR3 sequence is CASSLAWTGGGRRGGELFF. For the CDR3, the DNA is TGTGCCAGCAGCTTAGCGTGGACAGGGGGCGGTCGCCGTGGCGGGGAGCTGTTTTTT. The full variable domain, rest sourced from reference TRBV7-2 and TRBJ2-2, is GAGVSQSPSNKVTEKGKDVELRCDPISGHTALYWYRQSLGQGLEFLIYFQGNSAPDKSGLPSDRFSAERTGGSVSTLTIQRTQQEDSAVYLCASSLAWTGGGRRGGELFFGEGSRLTVL.

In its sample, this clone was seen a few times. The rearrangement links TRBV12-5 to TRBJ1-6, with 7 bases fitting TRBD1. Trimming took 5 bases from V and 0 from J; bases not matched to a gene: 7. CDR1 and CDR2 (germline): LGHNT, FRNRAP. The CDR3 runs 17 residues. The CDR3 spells CASGPSGTASYNSPLHF. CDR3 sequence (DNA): TGTGCTAGTGGTCCCTCAGGGACAGCCTCCTATAATTCACCCCTCCACTTT.

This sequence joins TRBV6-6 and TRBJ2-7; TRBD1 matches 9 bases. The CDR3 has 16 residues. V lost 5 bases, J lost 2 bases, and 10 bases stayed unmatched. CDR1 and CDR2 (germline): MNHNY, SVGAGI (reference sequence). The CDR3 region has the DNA TGTGCCAGCAGTACACCTCGGACAGGGGACGCCTACGAGCAGTACTTC. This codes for CASSTPRTGDAYEQYF.

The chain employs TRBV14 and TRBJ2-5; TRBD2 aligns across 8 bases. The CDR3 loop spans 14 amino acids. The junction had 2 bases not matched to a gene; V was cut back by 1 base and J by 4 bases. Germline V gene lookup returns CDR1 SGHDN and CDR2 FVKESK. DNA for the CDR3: TGTGCCAGCAGCCAAGCCGGGACTAGAGAGACCCAGTACTTC. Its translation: CASSQAGTRETQYF.

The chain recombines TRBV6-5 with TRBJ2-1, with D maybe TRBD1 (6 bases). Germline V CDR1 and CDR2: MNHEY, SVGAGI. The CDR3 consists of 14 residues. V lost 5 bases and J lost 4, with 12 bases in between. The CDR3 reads CASSPGTRYNEQFF. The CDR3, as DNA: TGTGCCAGCAGTCCCGGGACACGATACAATGAGCAGTTCTTC.

This CDR3 is CASSFGTGSGTQYF. CDR3 in DNA: TGTGCCAGCAGCTTTGGGACAGGGTCGGGGACTCAGTACTTC. This rearrangement joins TRBV7-3 to TRBJ2-5, with 9 bases that match TRBD1. Germline V CDR1 and CDR2: SGHTA, FQGTGA. The CDR3 covers 14 residues. Trimming cost V 3 bases and J 11 bases; bases outside gene matches: 10.

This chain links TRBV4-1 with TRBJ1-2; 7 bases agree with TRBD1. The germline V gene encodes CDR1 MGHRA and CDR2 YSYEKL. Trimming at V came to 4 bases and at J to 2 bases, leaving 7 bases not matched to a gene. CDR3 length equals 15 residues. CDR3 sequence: CASSPQEQGNYGYTF. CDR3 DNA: TGCGCCAGCAGCCCACAAGAACAGGGGAACTATGGCTACACCTTC.

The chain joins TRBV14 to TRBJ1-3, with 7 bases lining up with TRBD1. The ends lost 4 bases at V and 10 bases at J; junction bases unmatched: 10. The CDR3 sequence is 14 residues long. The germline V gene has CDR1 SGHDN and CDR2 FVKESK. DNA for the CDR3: TGTGCCAGCAGCCTGATCGACAGGGTAGGAACCATATATTTT. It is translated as CASSLIDRVGTIYF. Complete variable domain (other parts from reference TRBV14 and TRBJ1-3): EAGVTQFPSHSVIEKGQTVTLRCDPISGHDNLYWYRRVMGKEIKFLLHFVKESKQDESGMPNNRFLAERTGGTYSTLKVQPAELEDSGVYFCASSLIDRVGTIYFGEGSWLTVV.